The sequence of this T cell receptor (beta chain) was determined in a study of T-cell memory formation after mild COVID-19. Study results and caveats: The study found balanced CD4/CD8 in clones contracting day 15 to 85 and a CD4+ lean in later expanders. Cross-reactive memory apparently joined, as some responding clones appeared in pre-infection memory. Second-wave clones reaching peak frequency on day 37 lacked confirmed SARS-CoV-2 specificity.

Employing constant-segment primers, 5'RACE generated TCR alpha and TCR beta cDNA libraries bearing sample barcodes and UMIs. Via MiXCR, TCRdb re-called the 5' RACE reads, giving one row per CDR3 protein. The sample shows roughly 300,000 distinct CDR3 sequences, 8.2% of them seen only once. Germline V gene sequence: CDR1 SGHTA, CDR2 FQGNSA. The CDR3 is made up of 13 amino acids. After removal of 5 bases from V and 8 bases from J, the junction contained 7 bases not matched to a gene. Worth noting for this clonotype: Its antigen is unidentified.

The origin of this receptor is a man between 18 and 35 years old who had mild COVID-19 (a few samples of this study predate the infection). Cell type and time point are not known. The rearrangement joins TRBV7-2 to TRBJ1-2; 8 bases map to TRBD1. The source material was PBMCs or a T cell subset sorted from them (not recorded which). CDR3 in amino acids: CASSPQGAGGYTF. The CDR3 coding sequence is TGTGCCAGCAGCCCGCAGGGGGCGGGCGGCTACACCTTC.